Listed below are T cell receptor beta chains from one sample, sequenced in a study of blood T cell repertoires in COVID-19. Here immunoSEQ multiplex PCR was the method, and the copy in TCRdb shows in-frame clones only, minus some. Here the sample spans almost 30,000 clones, about 65% being singletons. The sequencing input was peripheral blood. The receptors were sampled from a human donor in a cohort sampled during active COVID-19. CDR3s include the opening cysteine and the closing phenylalanine or tryptophan. A D gene is named only where the DNA matches it firmly. Part of the rows lack a size; the others show once, few, many or a class for expanded clones.

>TRBJ1-1|NA|TRBV30|NA
TGTGCCTGGGAACGTAGGGGTGAAGCTTTCTTT
CAWERRGEAFF
>TRBJ2-5|TRBD1|TRBV4-1|NA
TGCGCCAGCAGCTTCGGGACAGGGGGGCGAGAGACCCAGTACTTC
CASSFGTGGRETQYF
>TRBJ1-3|NA|TRBV20-1|NA
TGCAGTGCCCTAACTGGAAACACCATATATTTT
CSALTGNTIYF
>TRBJ2-1|TRBD2|TRBV15|NA
TGTGCCACCAGCAGACTGGGGACTAGCGGGAGATACAATGAGCAGTTCTTC
CATSRLGTSGRYNEQFF
>TRBJ2-5|TRBD2|TRBV11-2|NA
TGTGCCAGCAGCTACCTTAGCGGGATGCGAGAGACCCAGTACTTC
CASSYLSGMRETQYF
>TRBJ1-1|NA|TRBV28|NA
TGTGCCAGCAGTATCCAGGCCGGAGGTGTGGGTCAAGCTTTCTTT
CASSIQAGGVGQAFF
>TRBJ2-7|TRBD2|TRBV19|NA
TGTGCCAGTAGTCGCCGACTAGCGGGGGGGCACTCCTACGAGCAGTACTTC
CASSRRLAGGHSYEQYF
>TRBJ2-1|NA|TRBV2|NA
TGTGCCAGGTCGACTAACTCCTACAATGAGCAGTTCTTC
CARSTNSYNEQFF
>TRBJ1-4|TRBD1|TRBV5-6|few
TGTGCCAGCAGCTTGTACAGGGGATCAACTAATGAAAAACTGTTTTTT
CASSLYRGSTNEKLFF
>TRBJ2-1|TRBD1|TRBV27|once
TGTGCCAGCAGTTTGGGTCACCGGGACAGAAACAATGAGCAGTTCTTC
CASSLGHRDRNNEQFF
>TRBJ1-2|TRBD1|TRBV12-5|NA
TGTGCTAGTGGACCTGACAGGGATAAGGCCTATGGCTACACCTTC
CASGPDRDKAYGYTF
>TRBJ2-2|NA|TRBV7-2|few
TGTGCCAGCAGCTTGCCCATATTAGCTGGCACCGGGGAGCTGTTTTTT
CASSLPILAGTGELFF
>TRBJ2-1|NA|TRBV7-9|NA
TGTGCCAGCAGCTTAGTAGGGAGTTCTACTGTGCAGTTCTTC
CASSLVGSSTVQFF
>TRBJ1-1|TRBD1|TRBV11-3|NA
TGTGCCAGCAGCTTTGGGACAGGCTTGGGGAACACTGAAGCTTTCTTT
CASSFGTGLGNTEAFF
>TRBJ2-1|NA|TRBV7-2|few
TGTGCCAGCAGCTTGGAGACAGTCAATGAGCAGTTCTTC
CASSLETVNEQFF